The sequence of this TCR beta chain was determined in a study of blood T cell repertoires in COVID-19. In the authors' workflow: Amplification from reference gene primers served as the basis for estimated nucleated cell counts. Clones were read by immunoSEQ multiplex PCR, and TCRdb kept only the in-frame ones, dropping some. That table gives V, J and clone size, and the DNA gave D and trimming. The sample consists of around 250,000 clones, roughly 86% of them appearing once. The ends were cut back, 1 base at V and 7 bases at J, with 12 bases in the middle. CDR1 is SGHNT, CDR2 YYREEE, per germline (reference sequence). The CDR3 contains 15 residues.

Sample: peripheral blood. The receptor was derived from an elderly man with acute or convalescent COVID-19. The gene calls are TRBV5-4 and TRBJ1-6; possible D gene TRBD1, 6 bases. The CDR3 bases are TGTGCCAGCAGCTTGCAGGGGACACCCAATTCACCCCTCCACTTT. Translating it yields CASSLQGTPNSPLHF.